Below, 6 T cell receptor beta chains from the same sample are listed, as sequenced in a study of STAT3 mutations in large granular lymphocyte leukemia. Study-level findings and limits: At least one immunodominant TCR beta clonotype appeared in every T-cell large granular lymphocyte leukemia patient.

Assay used: immunoSEQ multiplex PCR; TCRdb lists only in-frame clones, some missing. The profile shows 30,000 to 45,000 clones, about 88% of them singletons. Their specific antigens are unknown. Sample: PBMCs. Source of these receptors: a human donor with T large granular lymphocyte leukemia. Some clones in this sample may be carry-over from other donors' samples.

This clone was counted between two and nine times. The chain combines TRBV14 with TRBJ1-2; D ambiguous. Trimming shortened V by 0 bases and J by 2 bases, and 10 bases separated the two germline ends. Germline values: CDR1 SGHDN, CDR2 FVKESK. The CDR3 has 15 amino acids. The CDR3 loop is CASSQEGSANYGYTF. The CDR3, as DNA: TGTGCCAGCAGCCAAGAGGGGTCCGCGAACTATGGCTACACCTTC.

J is TRBJ1-2 and V is TRBV6-1; 9 nucleotides align to TRBD1. The CDR3 totals 12 residues. Trimming removed 5 bases from V and 14 bases from J; junction bases left unmatched: 9. Germline lookup yields CDR1 MNHNS and CDR2 SASEGT. CDR3 nucleotide sequence: TGTGCCAGCAGTTTAACAGGGGGCTTGGCTACCTTC. Residues: CASSLTGGLATF.

This clone was recorded only once. The rearrangement links TRBV5-4 to TRBJ2-1, with 12 bases that match TRBD2. J gave up 12 bases and V 3 bases, and 4 bases lay outside the gene matches. Germline V CDR1 and CDR2: SGHNT, YYREEE (reference sequence). CDR3 length: 13 amino acids. CDR3 sequence (DNA): TGTGCCAGCAGCTGGACTAGCGGGGTGGGGCAGTTCTTC. Translating it yields CASSWTSGVGQFF.

The rearrangement links TRBV4-3 to TRBJ2-3; TRBD1 aligns across 8 bases. The length of the CDR3 is 18 residues. The germline V gene has CDR1 LGHNA and CDR2 YSLEER. Unmatched junction bases numbered 12, after V lost 3 bases and J lost 1 base. The CDR3 loop is CASSQADRGAWGTDTQYF. DNA for the CDR3: TGCGCCAGCAGCCAGGCCGACAGGGGTGCCTGGGGCACAGATACGCAGTATTTT.

The chain uses TRBV5-1 and TRBJ2-5; D could derive from TRBD1 or TRBD2 (5 bases each). Germline V gene sequence: CDR1 SGHRS, CDR2 YFSETQ. This CDR3 region has 15 residues. The ends were cut back, 0 bases at V and 0 bases at J, with 9 bases in the middle. The CDR3 coding sequence is TGCGCCAGCAGCTTGGCCTGGGGGTACCAAGAGACCCAGTACTTC. Protein: CASSLAWGYQETQYF.

The chain couples TRBV28 to TRBJ1-6, with a tentative D call TRBD1 (6 bases). Germline CDR1 MDHEN, CDR2 SYDVKM. The CDR3 has 14 residues. V was cut by 3 bases and J by 14 bases, with 17 bases left in between. The CDR3: CASSLRGFLVALHF. CDR3 coding DNA: TGTGCCAGCAGTTTGAGGGGGTTTCTAGTGGCCCTCCACTTT.